This TCR beta chain comes out of a study of T cell responses to AZD1222 COVID-19 vaccine. CDR3 length: 12 amino acids. Between the trimmed V and J ends, which lost 4 bases and 3 bases, there was a span of 6 bases. Germline loops: CDR1 LGHDT, CDR2 YNNKEL (reference sequence). Clones were sequenced by immunoSEQ multiplex PCR, and TCRdb holds only the in-frame ones, with some missing. Here the sample spans 90,000 to 120,000 clones, 87% being singletons. Study-wide points: Seropositive AZD1222 recipients at baseline numbered only five or six. Clonal diversity was possibly underestimated, and white British individuals and females predominated among donors.

About this clone: Antigen: not known.

The TCR originated in an adult in good health. The material was peripheral blood, obtained on day 0 of AZD1222 vaccination. The chain is built from TRBV3-1 (or the pseudogene TRBV3-2) and TRBJ1-1; D is ambiguous. The CDR3: CASSPGYTEAFF. CDR3 DNA sequence: TGTGCCAGCAGCCCCGGATACACTGAAGCTTTCTTT.